This T cell receptor (beta chain) was recorded in a study of tumor T cells in aggressive B-cell lymphoma. The protocol was immunoSEQ multiplex PCR, while the TCRdb copy is restricted to in-frame clones and leaves out a portion. The table includes some 4,100 clones, roughly 87% detected once. Sequenced sample: tumor tissue. The sequence was obtained from an adult with diffuse large B cell lymphoma.

CDR3 sequence: CASSLEPGDTQYF. Here the CDR3 DNA reads TGTGCCAGCAGTTTAGAGCCGGGAGATACGCAGTATTTT. V and J are TRBV28 and TRBJ2-3; D is unclear. CDR3 length equals 13 residues. CDR1 is MDHEN, CDR2 SYDVKM, per germline. V lost 2 bases to trimming and J lost 5 bases, with 8 bases between them.